This TCR beta chain derives from a study of early T cells in non-severe SARS-CoV-2 infection. Study-level information: Chains stayed unpaired after sequencing of bulk RNA from unsorted whole blood. Study-level points and caveats: Missing private and CD4 specificities, VDJdb matching favored anti-spike CD8 responses.

Attachment of unique molecular identifiers was made to individual cDNA molecules. TCRdb used MiXCR to reprocess the 5' RACE reads, holding one entry per CDR3 protein. The sample lists 70,000 to 95,000 distinct CDR3 sequences, approximately 15% occurring once. About this clonotype itself: Its matching antigen is unknown.

This CDR3 contains 14 residues. Germline CDR1 SNHLY, CDR2 FYNNEI. Losses at the gene ends were 4 bases for V and 7 bases for J; bases not matched to a gene: 7. The sequence was obtained from an adult who was a healthcare worker with PCR-confirmed SARS-CoV-2 infection or an uninfected control (not recorded which). The rearrangement links TRBV2 to TRBJ1-5; 7 bases align to TRBD1. Sequenced input: whole blood. The CDR3 reads CASSGQGVGQPQHF. The CDR3 DNA is TGTGCCAGCAGTGGGCAGGGGGTAGGGCAGCCCCAGCATTTT.